This is a list of T cell receptor beta chains from one sample in a study of molecular identifiers for immune sequencing clone quantification. MiXCR was run by TCRdb on the PCR reads, yielding one entry per CDR3 protein. Of about 510,000 distinct CDR3 sequences in the sample, about 26% were seen once. Sequences were obtained from naive CD8+ T cells from blood, with Jurkat cell RNA spiked in. The receptors were gathered from a human donor in good health. Some libraries in this study had Jurkat cell RNA spiked in. CDR3s include the opening cysteine and the closing phenylalanine or tryptophan. The D gene is left open where the match is weak. A clone size is listed for some rows: how often the clone was seen (once, few, many), or a class if it is expanded.

TGCAGTGCTAGGCCACAGGGAAATTCACCCCTCCACTTT,CSARPQGNSPLHF,.,.,TRBV20-1,TRBJ1-6
TGTGCCAGCAGCTTAGCTCCCCTTGGCACTGAAGCTTTCTTT,CASSLAPLGTEAFF,few,.,TRBV7-6,TRBJ1-1
TGTGCCAGCAGTCGACCGGGTCACTACGAGCAGTACTTC,CASSRPGHYEQYF,many,.,TRBV28,TRBJ2-7
TGTGCCAGCAGTGAAAATTTCTGGCAGATGAACACCGGGGAGCTGGTTTTT,CASSENFWQMNTGELVF,.,.,TRBV6-1,TRBJ2-2
TGTGCCACCCACAGGGCCTACAATGAGCAGTTCTTC,CATHRAYNEQFF,few,.,TRBV11-2,TRBJ2-1
TGTGCCAGCAGGGACTCAGCGGGGAACACTGAAGCTTTCTTT,CASRDSAGNTEAFF,few,.,TRBV2,TRBJ1-1
TGTGCCAGCAGCCCAACTCCAGGGGTCCCAACATATGGCTACACCTTC,CASSPTPGVPTYGYTF,few,.,TRBV5-6,TRBJ1-2
TGTGCCATCAGTGAGTCAGGACTCTACGAGCAGTACTTC,CAISESGLYEQYF,.,.,TRBV10-3,TRBJ2-7
TGTGCCAGCAGCGTTCGGACTTCTCATACAGTGGAGCAGTTCTTC,CASSVRTSHTVEQFF,many,.,TRBV7-8,TRBJ2-1
TGTGCCAGCAGTCTCACAGCACAGGGCGGACGTTCACCCCTCCACTTT,CASSLTAQGGRSPLHF,.,.,TRBV6-2/TRBV6-3,TRBJ1-6
TGCAGTGCTAGAGACTCTCCTAGCGGGGGGCTGGAGACCCAGTACTTC,CSARDSPSGGLETQYF,many,TRBD2,TRBV20-1,TRBJ2-5
TGTGCCAGCAGCCATGGACAGGGGGAATACGAGCAGTACTTC,CASSHGQGEYEQYF,few,TRBD1,TRBV5-5,TRBJ2-7